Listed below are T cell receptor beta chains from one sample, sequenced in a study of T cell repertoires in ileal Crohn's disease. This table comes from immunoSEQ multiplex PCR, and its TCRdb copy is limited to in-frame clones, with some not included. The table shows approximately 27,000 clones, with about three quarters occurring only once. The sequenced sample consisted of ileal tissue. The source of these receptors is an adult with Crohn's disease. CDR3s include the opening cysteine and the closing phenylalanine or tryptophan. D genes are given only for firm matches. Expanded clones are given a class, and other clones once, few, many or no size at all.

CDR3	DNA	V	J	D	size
CASSPERGRGYTF	TGTGCCAGCTCACCAGAGAGAGGAAGGGGCTACACCTTC	TRBV18	TRBJ1-2	NA	once
CASSRRTSGEQETQYF	TGTGCCAGTAGTCGCCGGACTAGCGGGGAACAAGAGACCCAGTACTTC	TRBV19	TRBJ2-5	TRBD2	NA
CASSAYTGVGQYF	TGTGCCAGCAGTGCCTACACAGGGGTGGGGCAGTACTTC	TRBV27	TRBJ2-7	TRBD1	NA
CASSQDDPGYTDTQYF	TGCGCCAGCAGCCAAGATGACCCGGGGTACACAGATACGCAGTATTTT	TRBV4-1	TRBJ2-3	NA	NA
CASRPGQLMTDTQYF	TGTGCAAGTCGCCCGGGACAGCTAATGACAGATACGCAGTATTTT	TRBV12-2	TRBJ2-3	NA	NA
CAISRQGDGSYEQYF	TGTGCCATCAGCAGACAGGGGGATGGTAGTTACGAGCAGTACTTC	TRBV10-3	TRBJ2-7	TRBD1	NA
CASSYRGIDTQYF	TGTGCCAGCAGTTACCGGGGGATAGATACGCAGTATTTT	TRBV6-6	TRBJ2-3	NA	NA
CASSLGTTGEVTGELFF	TGTGCCAGCAGCTTAGGGACCACAGGGGAGGTAACCGGGGAGCTGTTTTTT	TRBV7-6	TRBJ2-2	NA	few
CSVLQDSSYEQYF	TGCAGCGTGTTACAGGACAGCTCCTACGAGCAGTACTTC	TRBV29-1	TRBJ2-7	NA	few
CASSRDSNQPQHF	TGTGCCAGCAGTCGGGACAGTAATCAGCCCCAGCATTTT	TRBV5-8	TRBJ1-5	TRBD1	few
CASSEGGGAKTQYF	TGTGCCAGCAGTGAAGGAGGGGGGGCAAAGACCCAGTACTTC	TRBV2	TRBJ2-5	NA	NA
CASSLEGQGTTEAFF	TGTGCCAGCAGCTTGGAGGGACAGGGGACGACTGAAGCTTTCTTT	TRBV7-9	TRBJ1-1	TRBD1	few
CASSLAIKTTTDTQYF	TGTGCCAGCAGCTTAGCCATAAAAACAACCACAGATACGCAGTATTTT	TRBV7-8	TRBJ2-3	NA	NA
CASTPRGDGYTF	TGTGCCAGCACCCCACGGGGGGACGGCTACACCTTC	TRBV2	TRBJ1-2	NA	NA
CASSLLTGQGRAGELFF	TGTGCCAGCAGCTTACTAACCGGACAGGGTAGGGCCGGGGAGCTGTTTTTT	TRBV7-9	TRBJ2-2	TRBD1	once
CASSAPRSGNTIYF	TGTGCCAGCAGCGCCCCCCGCTCTGGAAACACCATATATTTT	TRBV9	TRBJ1-3	NA	NA
CASSGQGVPFKGYTF	TGTGCCAGCAGCGGGCAAGGGGTCCCCTTTAAGGGCTACACCTTC	TRBV11-2	TRBJ1-2	NA	NA
CASSPLGLADTYEQYF	TGTGCCAGCAGCCCGCTGGGACTAGCGGATACCTACGAGCAGTACTTC	TRBV11-2	TRBJ2-7	TRBD2	NA
CASIIIRGPTNEKLFF	TGCGCCAGCATTATCATCAGGGGCCCAACTAATGAAAAACTGTTTTTT	TRBV10-1	TRBJ1-4	NA	NA
CASSPVRIKGEKLFF	TGCGCCAGCAGCCCCGTGAGGATCAAGGGGGAAAAACTGTTTTTT	TRBV5-1	TRBJ1-4	NA	once
CASSVGGGYGYTF	TGTGCCAGCAGCGTAGGGGGCGGCTATGGCTACACCTTC	TRBV9	TRBJ1-2	NA	NA
CASSQGGGTDTQYF	TGTGCCAGCAGCCAGGGGGGGGGCACAGATACGCAGTATTTT	TRBV14	TRBJ2-3	TRBD2	NA
CASSYSSEGRKLFF	TGTGCCAGCAGTTACTCGAGTGAGGGTCGGAAACTGTTTTTT	TRBV6-5	TRBJ1-4	NA	NA
CASSPGRTSVDPTF	TGTGCCAGCTCACCCGGTAGGACAAGCGTTGATCCCACCTTC	TRBV18	TRBJ1-2	NA	NA
CASSRDRGNTEAFF	TGTGCCAGCAGCCGGGACAGGGGAAACACTGAAGCTTTCTTT	TRBV5-4	TRBJ1-1	TRBD1	NA
CASSTDSSYEQYF	TGTGCCAGTAGTACGGACAGCTCCTACGAGCAGTACTTC	TRBV19	TRBJ2-7	NA	NA
CASSERTGAYEQYF	TGTGCCAGCAGTGAACGGACAGGGGCGTACGAGCAGTACTTC	TRBV2	TRBJ2-7	TRBD1	NA
CASSWGQLDEQYF	TGTGCCAGCAGCTGGGGACAGCTCGACGAGCAGTACTTC	TRBV5-6	TRBJ2-7	TRBD1	NA
CASSYRYRVQETQYF	TGTGCCAGCAGTTACCGATACAGGGTCCAAGAGACCCAGTACTTC	TRBV6-5	TRBJ2-5	NA	NA
CASTPDLFNYGYTF	TGTGCCAGCACCCCGGACTTATTTAACTATGGCTACACCTTC	TRBV2	TRBJ1-2	NA	NA
CAISESQGESQPQHF	TGTGCCATCAGTGAGTCACAGGGAGAAAGTCAGCCCCAGCATTTT	TRBV10-3	TRBJ1-5	NA	NA
CAWRKQLNTEAFF	TGTGCCTGGAGAAAACAGCTGAACACTGAAGCTTTCTTT	TRBV30	TRBJ1-1	NA	NA
CASSEGTVNSPLHF	TGTGCCAGTAGTGAGGGGACAGTAAATTCACCCCTCCACTTT	TRBV19	TRBJ1-6	TRBD1	NA
CAWGTVLAKNIQYF	TGTGCCTGGGGGACAGTCCTAGCCAAAAACATTCAGTACTTC	TRBV30	TRBJ2-4	TRBD1	NA
CASSYSWQNTEAFF	TGTGCCAGCAGTTACTCGTGGCAGAACACTGAAGCTTTCTTT	TRBV6-5	TRBJ1-1	NA	NA
CAWSVQYNEQFF	TGTGCCTGGAGTGTACAATACAATGAGCAGTTCTTC	TRBV30	TRBJ2-1	NA	NA
CASSRNVSGSIEQYF	TGTGCCAGTAGTCGAAACGTCTCGGGTAGTATCGAGCAGTACTTC	TRBV19	TRBJ2-7	NA	NA
CASSLAPDREEQYF	TGTGCCAGCAGCTTAGCCCCGGACAGGGAGGAGCAGTACTTC	TRBV11-3	TRBJ2-7	TRBD1	NA
CASSRTGVTEAFF	TGTGCCAGCAGCAGAACAGGGGTCACTGAAGCTTTCTTT	TRBV2	TRBJ1-1	TRBD1	NA
CATSRDYSSYNSPLHF	TGTGCCACCAGCAGAGATTACAGCTCCTATAATTCACCCCTCCACTTT	TRBV15	TRBJ1-6	NA	NA
CASRGLAGATTDTQYF	TGTGCCAGCCGGGGACTAGCGGGGGCCACCACAGATACGCAGTATTTT	TRBV27	TRBJ2-3	TRBD2	NA
CASRTNRRTNEKLFF	TGTGCCAGCAGGACTAACAGACGAACTAATGAAAAACTGTTTTTT	TRBV6-6	TRBJ1-4	NA	few
CASSLINQGLGLFF	TGTGCCAGCAGCTTGATTAACCAGGGGCTTGGTTTATTCTTC	TRBV5-6	TRBJ2-1	NA	NA
CASGPPAGSSSYNEQFF	TGTGCTAGTGGTCCGCCCGCGGGCAGCAGCTCCTACAATGAGCAGTTCTTC	TRBV12-5	TRBJ2-1	NA	NA
CASSPARMNTEAFF	TGTGCCAGCTCCCCAGCCAGGATGAACACTGAAGCTTTCTTT	TRBV18	TRBJ1-1	NA	NA
CASSFRTANQPQHF	TGTGCCAGCAGCTTCCGGACAGCTAATCAGCCCCAGCATTTT	TRBV5-8	TRBJ1-5	NA	NA
CASRGDTNEKLFF	TGTGCCAGCAGGGGGGACACCAATGAAAAACTGTTTTTT	TRBV6-5	TRBJ1-4	NA	NA
CASSLGSTEAFF	TGTGCCAGCAGCTTGGGGAGCACTGAAGCTTTCTTT	TRBV5-4	TRBJ1-1	NA	once
CASSLGAAGQNYGYTF	TGTGCCAGCAGCTTGGGGGCGGCAGGTCAAAACTATGGCTACACCTTC	TRBV7-9	TRBJ1-2	NA	NA
CASSDGQYSNQPQHF	TGTGCCAGCAGTGACGGACAGTATAGCAATCAGCCCCAGCATTTT	TRBV6-1	TRBJ1-5	NA	few
CASSRLEGYGYTF	TGTGCCAGCAGCCGCCTGGAGGGGTATGGCTACACCTTC	TRBV7-2	TRBJ1-2	NA	NA
CASTTGGMNTGELFF	TGTGCCAGTACTACGGGGGGGATGAACACCGGGGAGCTGTTTTTT	TRBV19	TRBJ2-2	TRBD2	NA
CAWSLGTPDTQYF	TGTGCCTGGAGCCTCGGGACACCGGATACGCAGTATTTT	TRBV30	TRBJ2-3	NA	NA
CASSLDQGSEQYF	TGTGCCAGCAGCCTGGACCAGGGTAGCGAGCAGTACTTC	TRBV5-4	TRBJ2-7	NA	NA
CASSGPSGTDTQYF	TGTGCCAGCAGCGGACCTAGCGGCACAGATACGCAGTATTTT	TRBV2	TRBJ2-3	NA	NA
CASTSGLHTDTQYF	TGTGCCAGCACCTCGGGACTTCACACAGATACGCAGTATTTT	TRBV28	TRBJ2-3	NA	few
CASSPPGQGLSGELFF	TGTGCCAGCAGCCCTCCGGGACAGGGCTTATCCGGGGAGCTGTTTTTT	TRBV9	TRBJ2-2	TRBD1	once
CASSPDSTNEKLFF	TGCGCCAGCAGTCCAGATTCCACTAATGAAAAACTGTTTTTT	TRBV5-1	TRBJ1-4	NA	NA
CASSQLPTTGRPTDTQYF	TGCGCCAGCAGCCAGTTACCGACGACAGGGCGACCCACAGATACGCAGTATTTT	TRBV4-3	TRBJ2-3	TRBD1	NA